The 28 T cell receptor beta chains in this list originate from one sample, sequenced in a study of cytomegalovirus exposure and HLA in healthy donors. The PCR made use of 60 Vbeta and 13 Jbeta primers. Repertoires were generated with immunoSEQ multiplex PCR, while TCRdb's copy carries only in-frame clones and drops some. The sample yields around 150,000 clones, about 71% seen once. The sample comprised PBMCs. These receptor sequences come from a woman aged 40 to 50 in good health and CMV-seropositive.

The CDR3 reads CASSFGTTIAAGELFF. The CDR3, as DNA: TGCGCCAGCAGCTTCGGGACAACCATCGCCGCCGGGGAGCTGTTTTTT. This chain joins TRBV5-1 and TRBJ2-2; weak D call: TRBD1 (6 bases). Germline V gene lookup returns CDR1 SGHRS and CDR2 YFSETQ. The germline V and J ends were trimmed by 2 bases and 6 bases, with 17 bases remaining between them. The CDR3 covers 16 residues.

This chain connects TRBV11-2 to TRBJ2-1; 7 bases are shared with TRBD2. The V gene's germline CDR1 is SGHAT and CDR2 FQNNGV. The V segment lost 5 bases and the J segment 1 base; nucleotides outside the gene matches: 8. There are 16 residues in the CDR3. The CDR3 here is CASSGGGAGSYNEQFF. The CDR3 DNA reads TGTGCCAGCAGCGGGGGAGGGGCGGGTTCCTACAATGAGCAGTTCTTC.

The chain links TRBV18 to TRBJ2-7; D is ambiguous. V was clipped by 4 bases and J by 0 bases, with 10 bases between them. CDR3 length: 14 amino acids. Germline CDR1 reads KGHSH; CDR2 reads LQKENI. CDR3 residues: CASSQRPPSYEQYF. The DNA of the CDR3 is TGTGCCAGCTCACAGCGACCACCCTCCTACGAGCAGTACTTC.

The V call is TRBV2, the J call TRBJ1-2; TRBD1 agrees at 8 bases. This CDR3 spans 13 amino acids. V gave up 3 bases and J gave up 8 bases; unmatched junction bases: 5. The germline gives CDR1 SNHLY, CDR2 FYNNEI. The CDR3 is CASSEGRGLGYTF. The CDR3 DNA sequence: TGTGCCAGCAGTGAGGGCAGGGGGCTGGGCTACACCTTC.

The chain is built from TRBV2 and TRBJ2-7; TRBD2 matches at 9 bases. V was pared by 7 bases and J by 2 bases, with 3 bases of the junction left unmatched. The CDR3 consists of 13 residues. CDR1 and CDR2 from the germline V gene are SNHLY and FYNNEI. The CDR3 nucleotides read TGTGCCAGCACTAGCGGGGACCCCTACGAGCAGTACTTC. Its protein product is CASTSGDPYEQYF.

This chain connects TRBV6-1 to TRBJ1-1; D might be TRBD1 (5 bases). The CDR3 extends over 12 amino acids. V was pared by 10 bases and J by 4 bases, with 13 bases between. Germline lookup yields CDR1 MNHNS and CDR2 SASEGT. CDR3 protein: CATGLPITEAFF. The CDR3 nucleotides are TGTGCCACGGGACTCCCCATCACTGAAGCTTTCTTT.

The J gene is TRBJ2-6, the V gene TRBV28; 7 positions match TRBD1. After removal of 3 bases from V and 2 bases from J, the junction contained 7 bases not matched to a gene. CDR1 is MDHEN, CDR2 SYDVKM, per germline. The CDR3 runs to 17 residues. CDR3 DNA: TGTGCCAGCAGTTTGGCGACAGGGTCAACTGGGGCCAACGTCCTGACTTTC. Protein sequence: CASSLATGSTGANVLTF.

As for this clone: A read error may produce the germline difference seen at one junction end. J is TRBJ1-2 and V is TRBV7-9; D gene ambiguous. Per germline, CDR1 SEHNR and CDR2 FQNEAQ (reference sequence). The CDR3 covers 12 residues. Here the CDR3 DNA reads TGTTCCAGCAGCTTACCACAATATGGCTACACCTTC. Its translation is CSSSLPQYGYTF.

This clone was counted only a few times. The V and J genes are TRBV27 and TRBJ1-1, with TRBD1 as a possible D gene (5 bases). Looked up from germline, CDR1 is MNHEY and CDR2 is SMNVEV (reference sequence). The CDR3 loop spans 14 amino acids. Trimming stripped 1 base from V and 1 base from J, with 7 bases between. This CDR3 is CASSLLGGNTEAFF. The CDR3 DNA sequence: TGTGCCAGCAGTTTATTGGGGGGGAACACTGAAGCTTTCTTT.

J is TRBJ2-5 and V is TRBV7-2; D not certain. This CDR3 has 16 residues. V was cut by 1 base and J by 0 bases, with 12 bases left in between. Germline CDR1 SGHTA, CDR2 FQGNSA. CDR3 in amino acids: CASSLGVSPYQETQYF. The CDR3 region has the DNA TGTGCCAGCAGCTTAGGCGTCTCCCCGTACCAAGAGACCCAGTACTTC.

The rearrangement joins TRBV4-3 to TRBJ2-7; D is perhaps TRBD2 (5 bases). CDR1 LGHNA and CDR2 YSLEER come from the germline V gene. With 1 base removed from V and 2 bases from J, the gap between germline ends came to 12 bases. The CDR3 consists of 15 residues. This CDR3 is CASSQGLELAYEQYF. As DNA, the CDR3 is TGCGCCAGCAGCCAAGGGCTAGAACTAGCCTACGAGCAGTACTTC.

V and J are TRBV4-1 and TRBJ2-7; possible D gene TRBD1, 6 bases. V was cut by 3 bases and J by 3 bases, with 15 bases left in between. This CDR3 is built from 15 residues. CDR1 MGHRA and CDR2 YSYEKL come from the germline V gene. The CDR3 here is CASSQDSPTFYEQYF. CDR3 nucleotide sequence: TGCGCCAGCAGCCAGGACAGCCCTACTTTCTACGAGCAGTACTTC.

The V call is TRBV10-3, the J call TRBJ2-1, with D possibly TRBD2 on 5 matching bases. Per germline, CDR1 ENHRY and CDR2 SYGVKD. Trimming shortened V by 6 bases and J by 8 bases, and 11 bases separated the two germline ends. The CDR3 runs to 12 residues. The CDR3 sequence: CAIRSGTDEQFF. The CDR3 DNA reads as TGTGCCATCAGAAGCGGTACGGATGAGCAGTTCTTC.

A few counts support this clone. This chain links TRBV27 with TRBJ2-1; tentatively, D is TRBD2 (5 bases). V was pared by 5 bases and J by 6 bases, with 11 bases between. The CDR3 sequence is 13 residues long. Germline V CDR1 and CDR2: MNHEY, SMNVEV (reference sequence). CDR3 sequence: CASSRERGNEQFF. The CDR3 bases are TGTGCCAGCAGTCGGGAACGAGGCAATGAGCAGTTCTTC.

The V call is TRBV5-4, the J call TRBJ2-3, with TRBD2 as a possible D gene (6 bases). This CDR3 contains 14 residues. The ends were cut back, 2 bases at V and 5 bases at J, with 12 bases in the middle. Per the germline V gene, CDR1 is SGHNT and CDR2 is YYREEE (reference sequence). The CDR3 bases are TGTGCCAGCAGCTTTAAGGAGGGGCGAGATACGCAGTATTTT. This translates into CASSFKEGRDTQYF.

This chain uses TRBV2 with TRBJ1-5; D ambiguous. In germline, CDR1 is SNHLY, CDR2 FYNNEI. The CDR3 extends over 14 amino acids. V dropped 4 bases and J dropped 0 bases, with 7 bases sitting between them. The CDR3 sequence: CASSAVNSNQPQHF. The DNA of the CDR3 is TGTGCCAGCAGTGCAGTTAATAGCAATCAGCCCCAGCATTTT.

This clone was observed a few times. The chain uses TRBV7-8 and TRBJ2-7; TRBD1 matches 7 bases. CDR1 and CDR2 from the germline V gene are SGHVS and FQNEAQ. With V trimmed by 5 bases and J by 1 base, 11 bases remained unmatched. The CDR3 is 16 residues long. CDR3 nucleotides: TGTGCCAGCAGCCCCGACAGGGATTCGTCGTCCTACGAGCAGTACTTC. Protein: CASSPDRDSSSYEQYF.

V is TRBV5-1 and J is TRBJ2-2; perhaps TRBD1 as D (6 bases). The germline V gene encodes CDR1 SGHRS and CDR2 YFSETQ. The length of the CDR3 is 13 residues. Trimming took 4 bases from V and 6 from J, leaving 10 bases between them. The CDR3: CASSLDSPGELFF. The CDR3 nucleotides are TGCGCCAGCAGCCTGGACAGCCCCGGGGAGCTGTTTTTT.

The gene calls are TRBV10-3 and TRBJ2-5; D is ambiguous. Trimming took 2 bases from V and 2 from J, leaving 12 bases between them. The CDR3 spans 15 residues. Looked up from germline, CDR1 is ENHRY and CDR2 is SYGVKD. CDR3 nucleotide sequence: TGTGCCATCAGTGAGGGTCGCCTTACACAAGAGACCCAGTACTTC. As protein: CAISEGRLTQETQYF.

This clone has just a few counts. In DNA, the CDR3 is TGTGCCAGCAGTGATCGTTACGAGGGCCAAGAGACCCAGTACTTC. Amino acid sequence: CASSDRYEGQETQYF. The chain has TRBV25-1 and TRBJ2-5, with a possible D match to TRBD2 (5 bases). This CDR3 has 15 amino acids. V was shortened by 3 bases and J by 1 base, with 12 bases between the two germline ends. CDR1 MGHDK and CDR2 SYGVNS come from the germline V gene.

The chain employs TRBV27 and TRBJ2-7; TRBD2 might be the D (6 bases). V was trimmed by 7 bases and J by 4 bases, leaving 20 bases between them. Germline CDR1 and CDR2: MNHEY and SMNVEV (reference sequence). The CDR3 has 15 amino acids. The CDR3 nucleotides are TGTGCCAGCACGGGACTCCTGAACCCGAAGTACGAGCAGTACTTC. Its translation is CASTGLLNPKYEQYF.

This rearrangement joins TRBV28 to TRBJ1-2; the D gene is possibly TRBD1 (6 bases). The CDR3 is 15 residues long. Germline CDR1 and CDR2: MDHEN and SYDVKM. V gave up 2 bases and J gave up 4 bases, with 14 bases separating them. The chain's CDR3 is CASSLPLKTGYGYTF. CDR3 sequence (DNA): TGTGCCAGCAGTTTACCTCTAAAGACAGGCTATGGCTACACCTTC.

This chain links TRBV28 with TRBJ1-2; 9 nucleotides match TRBD1. V was clipped by 5 bases and J by 4 bases; unmatched bases: 8. The CDR3 covers 15 residues. Germline assignment: CDR1 MDHEN and CDR2 SYDVKM. The CDR3 region has the DNA TGTGCCAGCAGTCCTACGGACAGGGGTACCTATGGCTACACCTTC. Encoded protein: CASSPTDRGTYGYTF.

J is TRBJ1-2 and V is TRBV28; 8 bases align to TRBD1. Germline V gives CDR1 MDHEN, CDR2 SYDVKM. This CDR3 region has 16 residues. Trimming cost V 4 bases and J 7 bases; bases outside gene matches: 14. The CDR3 DNA reads as TGTGCCAGCAGTTCCCGGGGGACAGGTTGGTCGGGTGGCTACACCTTC. The encoded protein is CASSSRGTGWSGGYTF.

The V gene is TRBV6-5, the J gene TRBJ1-1; 10 bases match TRBD1. The germline V gene has CDR1 MNHEY and CDR2 SVGAGI. The CDR3 sequence is 11 residues long. V was clipped by 5 bases and J by 13 bases; unmatched bases: 4. CDR3 sequence reads: CASSPDRGLFF. The CDR3 DNA is TGTGCCAGCAGTCCCGACAGGGGGCTTTTCTTT.

The V and J genes are TRBV5-4 and TRBJ2-3, with 7 bases matching TRBD1. V dropped 0 bases and J dropped 2; count of bases not matched to a gene: 6. CDR3 length: 16 amino acids. The germline V gene encodes CDR1 SGHNT and CDR2 YYREEE (reference sequence). CDR3 sequence: CASSLAWDSHTDTQYF. DNA for the CDR3: TGTGCCAGCAGCTTGGCCTGGGACAGCCACACAGATACGCAGTATTTT.

V and J are TRBV29-1 and TRBJ2-3, with unresolved D. CDR1 and CDR2 from the germline V gene are SQVTM and ANQGSEA. The V and J ends lost 3 bases and 1 base respectively, with 8 bases between them. The CDR3 is 13 amino acids. DNA for the CDR3: TGCAGCGTTGAGTTGCAGGGCACAGATACGCAGTATTTT. As protein: CSVELQGTDTQYF.

This chain uses TRBV28 with TRBJ2-7; 7 nucleotides line up with TRBD1. Trimming took 6 bases from V and 6 from J; bases not matched to a gene: 11. The CDR3 length is 14 residues. Germline CDR1 reads MDHEN; CDR2 reads SYDVKM. In DNA form, the CDR3 reads TGTGCCAGCAGCCAGAAGCCGACAGGGACCGAGCAGTACTTC. Translation: CASSQKPTGTEQYF.